This T cell receptor (beta chain) was captured in a study of cytomegalovirus exposure and HLA in healthy donors. Study as a whole: Of several hundred genotyped donors, 65% to 85% clustered with self-reported Caucasian donors.

PCR primers comprised 60 Vbeta and 13 Jbeta primers. The table came from immunoSEQ multiplex PCR; TCRdb's copy has only in-frame clones and leaves some out. Of 35,000 to 40,000 clones listed, approximately 55% are singletons. This CDR3 contains 13 residues. V dropped 3 bases and J dropped 2; count of bases not matched to a gene: 1. Germline V lookup: CDR1 SGHRS, CDR2 YFSETQ. This TCR was sampled from a woman aged 40-49 years in good health and CMV-seropositive. Sequences were obtained from PBMCs. The rearrangement uses TRBV5-1 and TRBJ2-5; 7 nucleotides agree with TRBD1. In nucleotides, the CDR3 is TGCGCCAGCAGCTCCAGGGGGCAAGAGACCCAGTACTTC. Translating gives CASSSRGQETQYF.